The clone carrying this TCR beta chain occurred many times. The target antigen is unknown. The data were taken from a study of regulatory T cells in long-lasting Graves disease. The study, taken as a whole, reports: Persistent disease preferred TRBV28, TRBJ1-2 and TRBJ2-5; new disease, TRBV20-1 and TRBJ2-1.

With iRepertoire HTBI primers and Arm-PCR of CDR3 regions, TCR beta libraries were built. TCRdb reprocessed the multiplex PCR reads with MiXCR, giving one entry per CDR3 protein. Counted here are more than 300,000 distinct CDR3 sequences, 15% to 17% occurring once; the ten biggest clones make up 22%. This sample's time point: newly diagnosed GD, antithyroid drugs for less than 3 months. The authors made the TCR library using RNA they extracted from PBMCs. Diagnosing Graves' disease relied on the American Thyroid Association guidelines. Germline assignment: CDR1 MGHDK and CDR2 SYGVNS. V shed 3 bases, J shed 2 bases, and the junction held 1 base outside the gene matches. This CDR3 comprises 14 residues.

The origin of this receptor is a female donor with Graves disease. The rearrangement joins TRBV25-1 to TRBJ2-3; 8 nucleotides match TRBD2. Material: peripheral blood mononuclear cells (PBMCs), obtained at new diagnosis, from a patient treated with antithyroid drugs. DNA for the CDR3: TGTGCCAGCAGTGAGGGACTAGACACAGATACGCAGTATTTT. This codes for CASSEGLDTDTQYF.